Reported below is one TCR beta chain. Antigen unknown. Trimming removed 5 bases from V and 2 bases from J, with 15 bases in between. CDR3 length: 15 amino acids. Germline V gene lookup returns CDR1 SGHAT and CDR2 FQNNGV. The data were obtained in a study of OX40 agonist ivuxolimab in advanced cancers. Overall study: It was ivuxolimab, an agonistic anti-OX40 (CD134) antibody, that patients were treated with.

General observations from the study: More expanded clones were found, on average, in CD8+ than in CD4+ T cells.

Clones were read by immunoSEQ multiplex PCR, and TCRdb kept only the in-frame ones, dropping some. Of tens of thousands of clones listed, 60% to 80% are singletons. V is TRBV11-2 and J is TRBJ2-5; D gene ambiguous. This TCR came from an adult with an advanced solid tumor such as melanoma, head and neck, liver or kidney cancer. Material: CD4+ or CD8+ T cells sorted from blood, obtained in a trial of the OX40 agonist ivuxolimab. CDR3 residues: CASSPFATVQETQYF. The CDR3 DNA follows: TGTGCCAGCAGCCCGTTCGCAACAGTTCAAGAGACCCAGTACTTC.